The clone carrying this T cell receptor beta chain came up a few times. The antigen remains unidentified. RNA transcripts served as the template for amplifying TCR beta CDR3 regions. HTBI primers drove first-round RT-PCR of the TCR CDR3. TCRdb independently ran MiXCR on the multiplex PCR reads; one entry per CDR3 protein. The table includes around 690,000 distinct CDR3 sequences, 17% detected once. These data belong to a study of T cells in Graves' hyperthyroidism and ophthalmopathy. PBMCs were obtained from about 9 ml fresh peripheral blood. This CDR3 region has 16 residues. In germline, CDR1 is LNHDA, CDR2 SQIVND (reference sequence). J gave up 4 bases and V 5 bases, and 8 bases lay outside the gene matches. Whole-study results and caveats: Blood held most thyroid clonotypes expanded above 0.001 frequency.

Source material: blood. The clonotype was recovered from a man aged 50 or older with Graves' hyperthyroidism. The chain carries TRBV19 and TRBJ2-5; TRBD2 matches 12 bases. The CDR3 nucleotides are TGTGCCAGTAGTTCCCAGCTAGCGGGAGGGCTAGAGACCCAGTACTTC. It yields the protein CASSSQLAGGLETQYF.